These 21 T cell receptor beta chains originate from one sample sequenced in a study of Ad26.COV2.S vaccination and SARS-CoV-2 variants. Some clones are missing from TCRdb's copy, which holds only in-frame ones; the method was immunoSEQ multiplex PCR. Of about 320,000 clones in the sample, approximately 86% were seen once. Sample treatment: approximately 18 received Ad26.COV2.S at low or high dose, single or two shots; about 5 received placebo; per-sample allocation not given. Each sample was drawn 63 days after the first injection (of vaccine or placebo). This specimen was peripheral blood, taken in a trial of Ad26.COV2.S vaccine versus placebo. The source of these receptors is a person between 18 and 59 years old who received the Ad26.COV2.S COVID-19 vaccine or a placebo.

The rearrangement joins TRBV28 to TRBJ1-6; 8 nucleotides align to TRBD1. Germline V gene sequence: CDR1 MDHEN, CDR2 SYDVKM. This CDR3 region has 16 residues. V shed 2 bases, J shed 7 bases, and the junction held 7 bases outside the gene matches. CDR3 amino acids: CASSLSPTGVNSPLHF. CDR3 DNA: TGTGCCAGCAGTTTAAGCCCGACAGGGGTAAATTCACCCCTCCACTTT.

This clone was found a few times. V and J are TRBV7-2 and TRBJ2-7, with 7 bases lining up with TRBD1. CDR3 length equals 14 residues. The J segment lost 5 bases and the V segment lost 3 bases, leaving 7 bases of the junction unmatched. The germline V gene has CDR1 SGHTA and CDR2 FQGNSA. The chain's CDR3 is CASSFPGQTNEQYF. The CDR3 DNA reads as TGTGCCAGCAGCTTCCCGGGACAGACTAACGAGCAGTACTTC.

The chain has TRBV11-2 and TRBJ2-7; 11 bases map to TRBD1. V dropped 4 bases and J dropped 3; count of bases not matched to a gene: 5. The germline V gene encodes CDR1 SGHAT and CDR2 FQNNGV. The CDR3 covers 15 residues. DNA of the CDR3: TGTGCCAGCAGCTCCTCCGGGACAGGGGGCTACGAGCAGTACTTC. Its protein is CASSSSGTGGYEQYF.

The chain employs TRBV29-1 and TRBJ2-7; the D gene is possibly TRBD2 (7 bases). The CDR3 contains 14 residues. Germline loops: CDR1 SQVTM, CDR2 ANQGSEA. V lost 7 bases and J 5 bases, leaving 21 bases between the germline ends. CDR3 in amino acids: CSAEGGRNSHEQYF. The CDR3 DNA follows: TGCAGCGCGGAGGGGGGGCGGAATAGTCACGAGCAGTACTTC.

This clone was seen a few times. The chain carries TRBV10-1 and TRBJ1-1; 7 bases align to TRBD1. The CDR3 loop spans 15 amino acids. The germline CDR1 and CDR2 sequences are WNHNN and SYGVQD (reference sequence). V shed 3 bases, J shed 4 bases, and the junction held 8 bases outside the gene matches. This CDR3 is CASSDGDRLSTEAFF. CDR3 in DNA: TGCGCCAGCAGTGACGGGGACAGACTAAGCACTGAAGCTTTCTTT.

The genes are TRBV28 and TRBJ1-1; weak D call: TRBD1 (5 bases). The CDR3 covers 16 residues. The germline CDR1 and CDR2 sequences are MDHEN and SYDVKM. V was pared by 1 base and J by 5 bases, with 17 bases between. In DNA, the CDR3 is TGTGCCAGCAGTTTATCCCTGGAGGGGAGGAAGACTGAAGCTTTCTTT. This translates into CASSLSLEGRKTEAFF.

V gene TRBV7-9 combines with J gene TRBJ1-1; D unclear. V lost 4 bases and J lost 3, with 15 bases in between. The germline gives CDR1 SEHNR, CDR2 FQNEAQ (reference sequence). The CDR3 covers 15 residues. CDR3 sequence (DNA): TGTGCCAGCAGCTCCGACGGAGGGCAGCACACTGAAGCTTTCTTT. It translates to CASSSDGGQHTEAFF.

V and J are TRBV5-1 and TRBJ1-1; D possibly corresponds to TRBD1 (5 bases). Trimming took 1 base from V and 3 from J, leaving 16 bases between them. CDR3 length: 16 residues. Germline lookup yields CDR1 SGHRS and CDR2 YFSETQ. The CDR3: CASSLRGRGGDTEAFF. CDR3 DNA: TGCGCCAGCAGCTTGAGGGGCCGCGGCGGGGACACTGAAGCTTTCTTT.

V is TRBV30 and J is TRBJ2-7, with D uncertain. Germline V gene sequence: CDR1 GTSNPN, CDR2 SVGIG (reference sequence). V was pared by 0 bases and J by 6 bases, with 15 bases between. The CDR3 has 14 amino acids. The CDR3 DNA is TGTGCCTGGAGTGTAAAGGCCGGGTCTGGCGAGCAGTACTTC. This sequence encodes CAWSVKAGSGEQYF. The full variable domain, rest sourced from reference TRBV30 and TRBJ2-7, is SQTIHQWPATLVQPVGSPLSLECTVEGTSNPNLYWYRQAAGRGLQLLFYSVGIGQISSEVPQNLSASRPQDRQFILSSKKLLLSDSGFYLCAWSVKAGSGEQYFGPGTRLTVT.

V is TRBV25-1 and J is TRBJ2-3; the D call may be TRBD1 or TRBD2 (6 bases each). CDR3 length equals 16 residues. Deletions cut 5 bases from V and 1 base from J, with 16 bases between. The germline CDR1 and CDR2 sequences are MGHDK and SYGVNS. DNA of the CDR3: TGTGCCAGCAGTCTCGAGGGGGGATGGGGCACAGATACGCAGTATTTT. Its protein product is CASSLEGGWGTDTQYF.

The genes are TRBV6-6 and TRBJ1-4; possibly TRBD1 for D (5 bases). Germline assignment: CDR1 MNHNY and CDR2 SVGAGI (reference sequence). Trimming shortened V by 5 bases and J by 0 bases, and 10 bases separated the two germline ends. This CDR3 is 15 amino acids long. The CDR3 nucleotides are TGTGCCAGCAGTGACACAGGTGCAACTAATGAAAAACTGTTTTTT. Translated, it gives CASSDTGATNEKLFF.

V and J are TRBV5-4 and TRBJ2-3, with TRBD2 as a possible D gene (6 bases). Looked up from germline, CDR1 is SGHNT and CDR2 is YYREEE (reference sequence). The CDR3 consists of 17 residues. Trimming removed 0 bases at V and 7 bases at J, with 21 bases between. CDR3 residues: CASSLGGAGGARNTQYF. Here the CDR3 DNA reads TGTGCCAGCAGCTTGGGAGGGGCCGGGGGAGCCCGGAATACGCAGTATTTT.

A single count supports this clone. The rearrangement joins TRBV28 to TRBJ1-1; TRBD1 matches 7 bases. The CDR3 sequence is 13 residues long. Trimming removed 7 bases from V and 7 bases from J; junction bases left unmatched: 9. CDR1 is MDHEN and CDR2 is SYDVKM in the germline V gene. For the CDR3, the DNA is TGTGCCAGCACCCCGGCACAGGGGATTGAAGCTTTCTTT. As protein: CASTPAQGIEAFF.

V usage is TRBV10-1 and J usage is TRBJ1-3; no firm D call. V gave up 3 bases and J gave up 0 bases, with 6 bases separating them. CDR1 WNHNN and CDR2 SYGVQD come from the germline V gene (reference sequence). The CDR3 loop spans 14 amino acids. The CDR3 region is CASSEPGSGNTIYF. The CDR3 nucleotides read TGCGCCAGCAGTGAACCAGGCTCTGGAAACACCATATATTTT.

The rearrangement joins TRBV11-2 to TRBJ1-2; 7 nucleotides line up with TRBD1. After removal of 3 bases from V and 3 bases from J, the junction contained 4 bases not matched to a gene. Per germline, CDR1 SGHAT and CDR2 FQNNGV. The CDR3 length is 14 residues. The CDR3 here is CASSFLQGYYGYTF. DNA for the CDR3: TGTGCCAGCAGCTTTCTACAGGGGTACTATGGCTACACCTTC.

The chain joins TRBV5-1 to TRBJ1-5, with TRBD1 as a possible D gene (6 bases). In germline, CDR1 is SGHRS, CDR2 YFSETQ. Trimming took off 3 bases at V and 6 bases at J, with 16 bases between the two ends. The CDR3 extends over 15 amino acids. Written as DNA, the CDR3 is TGCGCCAGCAGCTATACAGGAGGGGGAGGTCAGCCCCAGCATTTT. Residues: CASSYTGGGGQPQHF.

The chain recombines TRBV19 with TRBJ2-1, with D unclear. The CDR3 is 15 residues long. Germline V gene lookup returns CDR1 LNHDA and CDR2 SQIVND (reference sequence). The V end was cut by 7 bases, the J end by 4 bases, with 17 bases between. The CDR3 sequence: CASTMAPYGYNEQFF. In DNA form, the CDR3 reads TGTGCCAGTACTATGGCCCCGTACGGGTACAATGAGCAGTTCTTC. Filled out from reference TRBV19 and TRBJ2-1, the complete variable domain reads DGGITQSPKYLFRKEGQNVTLSCEQNLNHDAMYWYRQDPGQGLRLIYYSQIVNDFQKGDIAEGYSVSREKKESFPLTVTSAQKNPTAFYLCASTMAPYGYNEQFFGPGTRLTVL.

In regard to this clone: Different DNA sequences within this sample yield the same CDR3. This rearrangement joins TRBV25-1 to TRBJ2-2; D not certain. The germline V gene has CDR1 MGHDK and CDR2 SYGVNS. This CDR3 spans 14 amino acids. The ends were cut back, 2 bases at V and 2 bases at J, with 6 bases in the middle. CDR3 amino acids: CASSEVANTGELFF. The CDR3 DNA sequence: TGTGCCAGCAGTGAAGTTGCAAACACCGGGGAGCTGTTTTTT.

This clone was observed at least ten times. As DNA, the CDR3 is TGTGCCAGCAGCTTAGGGTTCGGGGGGCACACAGATACGCAGTATTTT. This codes for CASSLGFGGHTDTQYF. The V call is TRBV11-2, the J call TRBJ2-3; D is possibly TRBD2 (7 bases). CDR3 length: 16 residues. Germline loops: CDR1 SGHAT, CDR2 FQNNGV. The V and J ends lost 1 base and 2 bases respectively, with 13 bases between them.

This chain connects TRBV19 to TRBJ1-2; 7 bases are a match to TRBD1. V gave up 7 bases and J gave up 1 base; unmatched junction bases: 3. Germline CDR1 LNHDA, CDR2 SQIVND (reference sequence). The CDR3 totals 13 residues. CDR3 bases: TGTGCCAGTACGTACAGGGGTAACTATGGCTACACCTTC. Translated, it gives CASTYRGNYGYTF.

This clone is a singleton in its sample. For the CDR3, the DNA is TGTGCCAGCAGCCAAGATATAGCTACCTCCAGAGCTTTCTTT. Its translation is CASSQDIATSRAFF. The chain combines TRBV3-1 (or the pseudogene TRBV3-2) with TRBJ1-1; no clear D gene. With 0 bases removed from V and 10 bases from J, the gap between germline ends came to 15 bases. This CDR3 spans 14 amino acids. Germline CDR1 reads LGHDT; CDR2 reads YNNKEL (reference sequence).